Below, 6 T cell receptor beta chains from the same sample are listed, as sequenced in a study of OX40 agonist ivuxolimab in advanced cancers. Only in-frame clones appear in the TCRdb table, and some are missing; sequencing was by immunoSEQ multiplex PCR. Here the sample spans roughly 77,000 clones, 80% to 95% being singletons. Sequenced here: CD4+ or CD8+ T cells sorted from blood, sampled in a trial of the OX40 agonist ivuxolimab. Every receptor here comes from an adult with an advanced solid tumor such as melanoma, head and neck, liver or kidney cancer.

This chain links TRBV15 with TRBJ2-1; 7 positions agree with TRBD1. Germline assignment: CDR1 LNHNV and CDR2 YYDKDF (reference sequence). The CDR3 consists of 14 residues. The V segment lost 1 base and the J segment 5 bases; nucleotides outside the gene matches: 2. DNA for the CDR3: TGTGCCACCAGCAGAGCCGGGACAGACAATGAGCAGTTCTTC. This sequence encodes CATSRAGTDNEQFF.

This rearrangement joins TRBV30 to TRBJ1-4; D gene uncertain. The CDR3 is 13 amino acids. The V end lost 4 bases, the J end lost 5 bases, and 11 bases lay between the germline ends. Germline-derived CDR1 and CDR2 are GTSNPN and SVGIG (reference sequence). The CDR3 bases are TGTGCCTGGAATCCGACCGAAAATGAAAAACTGTTTTTT. This sequence encodes CAWNPTENEKLFF.

The CDR3 nucleotides are TGTGCCAGCAGCTTAGGGCCTAGCGGGAGTTACGAGCAGTACTTC. Encoded protein: CASSLGPSGSYEQYF. This chain joins TRBV7-6 and TRBJ2-7, with 10 bases aligning to TRBD2. Germline V gene data show CDR1 as SGHVS and CDR2 as FNYEAQ. J lost 4 bases, V lost 1 base, and 4 bases had no gene match. The CDR3 sequence is 15 residues long. The full variable domain, rest sourced from reference TRBV7-6 and TRBJ2-7, is GAGVSQSPRYKVTKRGQDVALRCDPISGHVSLYWYRQALGQGPEFLTYFNYEAQQDKSGLPNDRFSAERPEGSISTLTIQRTEQRDSAMYRCASSLGPSGSYEQYFGPGTRLTVT.

This clone has a handful of counts. The V and J genes are TRBV7-8 and TRBJ1-1, with unresolved D. Looked up from germline, CDR1 is SGHVS and CDR2 is FQNEAQ. Trimming cost V 5 bases and J 5 bases, with 6 bases left between them. The CDR3 loop spans 11 amino acids. The CDR3 is CASSRETEAFF. CDR3 nucleotides: TGTGCCAGCAGCCGGGAAACTGAAGCTTTCTTT. Based on the CDR3 plus reference TRBV7-8 and TRBJ1-1, the full variable domain is GAGVSQSPRYKVAKRGQDVALRCDPISGHVSLFWYQQALGQGPEFLTYFQNEAQLDKSGLPSDRFFAERPEGSVSTLKIQRTQQEDSAVYLCASSRETEAFFGQGTRLTVV.

The CDR3 nucleotides read TGCGCCAGCAGCCAAGGACAGGGATGGGAAAAACTGTTTTTT. Translating it yields CASSQGQGWEKLFF. The V call is TRBV4-1, the J call TRBJ1-4; 7 bases fit TRBD1. Germline V gene sequence: CDR1 MGHRA, CDR2 YSYEKL. With 1 base clipped from V and 8 bases from J, the junction kept 4 bases outside the gene matches. CDR3 length: 14 amino acids.

The CDR3 sequence is CASSYQETQYF. CDR3 DNA: TGTGCCAGCAGCTACCAAGAGACCCAGTACTTC. The V gene is TRBV5-4, the J gene TRBJ2-5; D call uncertain. From germline, CDR1 is SGHNT and CDR2 YYREEE (reference sequence). Trimming cost V 3 bases and J 0 bases, with 0 bases left between them. The CDR3 is made up of 11 amino acids. Complete variable domain (other parts from reference TRBV5-4 and TRBJ2-5): ETGVTQSPTHLIKTRGQQVTLRCSSQSGHNTVSWYQQALGQGPQFIFQYYREEENGRGNFPPRFSGLQFPNYSSELNVNALELDDSALYLCASSYQETQYFGPGTRLLVL.